This T cell receptor beta chain was identified in a study of T-cell reconstitution after alpha-beta-depleted transplantation in children. Preparation of the TCRbeta library was carried out with unique molecular identifiers. A single record per CDR3 protein comes from TCRdb applying MiXCR to the PCR reads. The sample carries about 420,000 distinct CDR3 sequences, 9.5% to 13% recorded once. The CDR3 is 15 amino acids. The germline V gene has CDR1 SQVTM and CDR2 ANQGSEA. The ends were cut back, 6 bases at V and 1 base at J, with 16 bases in the middle. This clonotype turned up a few times. This chain joins TRBV29-1 and TRBJ2-1; perhaps TRBD2 as D (7 bases). This specimen consisted of PBMCs from the stem cell graft donor, obtained from the stem cell graft. This clonotype was sampled from a human donor who donated a stem cell graft to a child with acute myeloid leukemia. This CDR3 is CSVGGGGVSYNEQFF. The CDR3 DNA follows: TGCAGCGTAGGAGGGGGGGGTGTTTCCTACAATGAGCAGTTCTTC.